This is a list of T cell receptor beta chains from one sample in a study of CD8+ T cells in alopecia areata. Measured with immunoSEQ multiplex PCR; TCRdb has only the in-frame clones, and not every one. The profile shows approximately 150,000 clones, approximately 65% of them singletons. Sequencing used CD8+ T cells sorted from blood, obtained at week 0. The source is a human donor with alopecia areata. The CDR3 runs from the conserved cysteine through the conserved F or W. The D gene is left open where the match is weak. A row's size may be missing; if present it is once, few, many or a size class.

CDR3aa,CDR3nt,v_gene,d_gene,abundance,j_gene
CASSYSKIGNQPQHF,TGTGCCAGCAGTTACTCAAAAATTGGCAATCAGCCCCAGCATTTT,TRBV6-5,NA,NA,TRBJ1-5
CASSLTGGALNEQFF,TGCGCCAGCAGCCTGACAGGGGGCGCGTTGAATGAGCAGTTCTTC,TRBV5-1,TRBD1,NA,TRBJ2-1
CASSARVKFF,TGTGCCAGCAGTGCCAGGGTTAAGTTCTTC,TRBV7-9,NA,NA,TRBJ2-1
CASSIPGRNTEAFF,TGTGCCAGTAGTATTCCAGGGCGGAACACTGAAGCTTTCTTT,TRBV19,NA,NA,TRBJ1-1
CASSPGLETQYF,TGTGCCAGCAGTCCGGGGTTGGAGACCCAGTACTTC,TRBV6-6,NA,NA,TRBJ2-5
CASSQSLQNYGYTF,TGTGCCAGCAGCCAAAGTCTACAGAACTATGGCTACACCTTC,TRBV14,NA,NA,TRBJ1-2
CASSSGSGNTIYF,TGTGCCAGCAGCTCGGGCTCTGGAAACACCATATATTTT,TRBV5-6,NA,NA,TRBJ1-3
CAWSVYAYTDTQYF,TGTGCCTGGAGTGTATATGCTTACACAGATACGCAGTATTTT,TRBV30,NA,once,TRBJ2-3
CAWSVGSTEAFF,TGTGCCTGGAGTGTAGGCTCCACTGAAGCTTTCTTT,TRBV30,NA,once,TRBJ1-1
CASSDLTGGGYTF,TGTGCCAGCAGCGACCTGACAGGGGGTGGCTACACCTTC,TRBV7-9,TRBD1,NA,TRBJ1-2
CASSPYGGQGYSPLHF,TGTGCCAGCAGCCCTTACGGTGGACAGGGATATTCACCCCTCCACTTT,TRBV7-2,TRBD1,few,TRBJ1-6
CASSYSNPGDTEQFF,TGTGCCAGCAGTTACTCGAACCCTGGGGACACTGAGCAGTTCTTC,TRBV6-5,NA,NA,TRBJ2-1
CASSYSYGTDTQYF,TGTGCCAGCAGTTACTCGTATGGTACAGATACGCAGTATTTT,TRBV6-5,NA,few,TRBJ2-3
CASSPREETQYF,TGTGCCAGCAGCCCCCGGGAAGAGACCCAGTACTTC,TRBV9,NA,NA,TRBJ2-5
CASSSLLGPLYTEAFF,TGTGCCAGCAGCTCGCTACTCGGACCCCTTTACACTGAAGCTTTCTTT,TRBV7-9,NA,NA,TRBJ1-1
CASSEALGGGEEDTQYF,TGTGCCAGCAGTGAAGCCTTGGGCGGGGGGGAAGAAGATACGCAGTATTTT,TRBV2,TRBD2,NA,TRBJ2-3
CASSSELSNQPQHF,TGTGCCAGCAGCTCGGAACTTAGCAATCAGCCCCAGCATTTT,TRBV7-9,NA,few,TRBJ1-5
CASSYRWGLNTEAFF,TGTGCCAGCAGTTACCGGTGGGGGTTGAACACTGAAGCTTTCTTT,TRBV6-5,NA,few,TRBJ1-1
CASSPPQGARETQYF,TGTGCCAGCAGCCCTCCTCAGGGGGCACGGGAGACCCAGTACTTC,TRBV13,TRBD1,NA,TRBJ2-5
CASSLAGNQPQHF,TGTGCCAGCAGTTTAGCGGGGAATCAGCCCCAGCATTTT,TRBV27,NA,NA,TRBJ1-5
CASSGGDTQYF,TGTGCCAGCAGCGGGGGTGATACGCAGTATTTT,TRBV5-4,NA,NA,TRBJ2-3
CASGLRGEQYF,TGTGCTAGTGGTTTGAGGGGGGAGCAGTACTTC,TRBV12-5,NA,NA,TRBJ2-7
CASSLGGGYTF,TGTGCCAGCAGTTTGGGAGGCGGCTACACCTTC,TRBV6-5,NA,NA,TRBJ1-2
CASSYSRDGNTEAFF,TGTGCCAGCAGTTACTCTAGGGACGGGAACACTGAAGCTTTCTTT,TRBV6-5,NA,NA,TRBJ1-1
CASSLAGVPSLEQYF,TGTGCCAGCAGCTTGGCGGGGGTCCCCTCCCTCGAGCAGTACTTC,TRBV5-6,NA,few,TRBJ2-7
CASTGVIFGYEQYF,TGTGCCAGCACCGGGGTTATCTTTGGCTACGAGCAGTACTTC,TRBV6-1,NA,few,TRBJ2-7
CASSYSGQGNTEAFF,TGTGCCAGCAGTTACTCCGGACAGGGGAACACTGAAGCTTTCTTT,TRBV6-5,TRBD1,NA,TRBJ1-1
CASSVGGGAQETQYF,TGCGCCAGCAGTGTTGGCGGGGGGGCCCAAGAGACCCAGTACTTC,TRBV10-2,TRBD2,NA,TRBJ2-5
CAISEEKARTLYGYTF,TGTGCCATCAGTGAGGAAAAGGCCCGGACCCTCTATGGCTACACCTTC,TRBV10-3,NA,few,TRBJ1-2
CASSINGNQPQHF,TGTGCCAGTAGTATTAACGGAAATCAGCCCCAGCATTTT,TRBV19,NA,few,TRBJ1-5
CASSNSLAGAETQYF,TGCGCCAGCAGCAACTCACTAGCGGGGGCAGAGACCCAGTACTTC,TRBV4-1,TRBD2,NA,TRBJ2-5
CASSQGPQETQYF,TGCGCCAGCAGCCAAGGGCCCCAAGAGACCCAGTACTTC,TRBV4-1,NA,NA,TRBJ2-5
CASSRVGTGELFF,TGTGCCAGCAGTCGAGTGGGGACCGGGGAGCTGTTTTTT,TRBV14,NA,few,TRBJ2-2
CSVESSPSYEQYF,TGCAGCGTTGAATCCTCCCCTTCCTACGAGCAGTACTTC,TRBV29-1,NA,NA,TRBJ2-7
CASSHPDGLAKNIQYF,TGTGCCAGCAGCCACCCCGACGGGTTAGCCAAAAACATTCAGTACTTC,TRBV7-9,NA,few,TRBJ2-4
CASSSPRHTRDTEAFF,TGTGCCAGCAGTTCCCCGCGACACACTCGGGACACTGAAGCTTTCTTT,TRBV27,NA,few,TRBJ1-1
CAWIGQAQETQYF,TGTGCCTGGATCGGACAGGCCCAAGAGACCCAGTACTTC,TRBV30,TRBD1,NA,TRBJ2-5
CASSQEGVTEAFF,TGTGCCAGCAGCCAAGAGGGGGTTACTGAAGCTTTCTTT,TRBV4-2,NA,NA,TRBJ1-1
CASSLDSGTDIQYF,TGCGCCAGCAGCTTGGACAGTGGGACGGACATTCAGTACTTC,TRBV5-1,NA,NA,TRBJ2-4
CAWSRSYEQYF,TGTGCCTGGAGTCGGAGCTACGAGCAGTACTTC,TRBV30,NA,NA,TRBJ2-7
CASSLVRGRLDTQYF,TGTGCCAGCAGCCTAGTGCGGGGGAGGTTGGATACGCAGTATTTT,TRBV13,TRBD2,NA,TRBJ2-3
CASSLGTNTEAFF,TGTGCCAGTAGTCTCGGGACGAACACTGAAGCTTTCTTT,TRBV19,NA,NA,TRBJ1-1
CAWSEGGNTEAFF,TGTGCCTGGAGTGAGGGGGGAAACACTGAAGCTTTCTTT,TRBV30,NA,NA,TRBJ1-1